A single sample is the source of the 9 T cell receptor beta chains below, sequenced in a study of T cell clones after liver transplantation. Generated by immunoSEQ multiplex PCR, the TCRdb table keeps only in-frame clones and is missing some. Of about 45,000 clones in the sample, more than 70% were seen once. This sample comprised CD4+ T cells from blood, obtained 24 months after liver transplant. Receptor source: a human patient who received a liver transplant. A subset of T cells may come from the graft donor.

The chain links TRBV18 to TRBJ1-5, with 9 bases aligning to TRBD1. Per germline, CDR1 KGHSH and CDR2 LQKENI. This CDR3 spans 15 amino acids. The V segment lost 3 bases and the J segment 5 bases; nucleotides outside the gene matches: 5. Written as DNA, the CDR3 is TGTGCCAGCTCACCCCCCGGGACAGGGTATCAGCCCCAGCATTTT. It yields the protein CASSPPGTGYQPQHF. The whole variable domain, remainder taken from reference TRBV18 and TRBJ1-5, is NAGVMQNPRHLVRRRGQEARLRCSPMKGHSHVYWYRQLPEEGLKFMVYLQKENIIDESGMPKERFSAEFPKEGPSILRIQQVVRGDSAAYFCASSPPGTGYQPQHFGDGTRLSIL.

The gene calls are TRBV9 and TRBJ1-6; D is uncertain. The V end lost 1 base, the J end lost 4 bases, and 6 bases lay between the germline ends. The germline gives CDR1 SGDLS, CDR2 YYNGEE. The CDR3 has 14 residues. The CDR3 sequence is CASSVTLYNSPLHF. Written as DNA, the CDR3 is TGTGCCAGCAGCGTAACACTTTATAATTCACCCCTCCACTTT.

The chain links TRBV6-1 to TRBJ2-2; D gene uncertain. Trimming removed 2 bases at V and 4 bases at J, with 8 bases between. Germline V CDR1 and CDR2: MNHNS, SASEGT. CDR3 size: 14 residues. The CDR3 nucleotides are TGTGCCAGCAGTGAATACGAATCCACCGGGGAGCTGTTTTTT. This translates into CASSEYESTGELFF.

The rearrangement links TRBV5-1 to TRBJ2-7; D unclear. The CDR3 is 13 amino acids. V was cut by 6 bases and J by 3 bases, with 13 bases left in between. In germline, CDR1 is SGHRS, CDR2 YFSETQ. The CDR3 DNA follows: TGCGCCAGCACCCCGGACGGTCACTACGAGCAGTACTTC. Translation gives CASTPDGHYEQYF. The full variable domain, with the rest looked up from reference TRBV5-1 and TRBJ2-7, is KAGVTQTPRYLIKTRGQQVTLSCSPISGHRSVSWYQQTPGQGLQFLFEYFSETQRNKGNFPGRFSGRQFSNSRSEMNVSTLELGDSALYLCASTPDGHYEQYFGPGTRLTVT.

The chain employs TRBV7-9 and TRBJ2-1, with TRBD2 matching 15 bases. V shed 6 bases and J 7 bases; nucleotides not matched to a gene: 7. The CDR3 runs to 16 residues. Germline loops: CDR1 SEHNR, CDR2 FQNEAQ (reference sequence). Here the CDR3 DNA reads TGTGCCAGCAGATCGGGACTAGCGGGGGGCTATAATGAGCAGTTCTTC. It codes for CASRSGLAGGYNEQFF.

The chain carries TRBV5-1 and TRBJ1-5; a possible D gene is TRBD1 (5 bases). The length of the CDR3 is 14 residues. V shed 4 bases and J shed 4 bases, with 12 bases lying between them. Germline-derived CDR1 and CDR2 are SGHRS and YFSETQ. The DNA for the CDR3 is TGCGCCAGCAGCCCTGAAGGGGCAAATCAGCCCCAGCATTTT. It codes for CASSPEGANQPQHF.

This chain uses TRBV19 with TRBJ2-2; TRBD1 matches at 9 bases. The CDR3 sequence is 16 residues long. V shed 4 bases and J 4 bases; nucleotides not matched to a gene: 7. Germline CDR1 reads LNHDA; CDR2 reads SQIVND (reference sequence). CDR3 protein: CASSTTGGAVTGELFF. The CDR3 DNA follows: TGTGCCAGTAGTACTACAGGGGGCGCGGTCACCGGGGAGCTGTTTTTT.

CDR3 protein: CASSFTGTGVTDTQYF. CDR3 DNA sequence: TGTGCCAGCAGCTTTACCGGGACAGGGGTCACAGATACGCAGTATTTT. The rearrangement joins TRBV7-2 to TRBJ2-3; TRBD1 aligns across 10 bases. Germline V gene sequence: CDR1 SGHTA, CDR2 FQGNSA. J gave up 2 bases and V 3 bases, and 5 bases lay outside the gene matches. The CDR3 has 16 amino acids.

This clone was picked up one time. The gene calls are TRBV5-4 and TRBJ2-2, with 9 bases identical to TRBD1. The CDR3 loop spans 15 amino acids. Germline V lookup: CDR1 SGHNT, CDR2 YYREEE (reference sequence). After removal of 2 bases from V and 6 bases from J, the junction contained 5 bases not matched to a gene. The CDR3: CASSFRTGVAGELFF. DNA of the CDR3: TGTGCCAGCAGCTTCCGGACAGGGGTGGCCGGGGAGCTGTTTTTT.